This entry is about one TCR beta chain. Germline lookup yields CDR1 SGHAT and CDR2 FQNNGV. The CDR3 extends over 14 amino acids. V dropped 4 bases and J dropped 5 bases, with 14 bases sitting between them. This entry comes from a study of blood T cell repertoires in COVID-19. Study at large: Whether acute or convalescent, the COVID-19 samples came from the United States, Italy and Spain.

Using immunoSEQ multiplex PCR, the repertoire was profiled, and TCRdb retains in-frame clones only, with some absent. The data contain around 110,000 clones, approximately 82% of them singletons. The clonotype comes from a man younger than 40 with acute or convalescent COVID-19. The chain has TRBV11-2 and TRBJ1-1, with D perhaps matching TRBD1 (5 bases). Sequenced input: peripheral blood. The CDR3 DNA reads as TGTGCCAGCAGCTCCCAGCAGGGCCGAACTGAAGCTTTCTTT. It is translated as CASSSQQGRTEAFF.